The 32 T cell receptor beta chains below all came from one sample that was sequenced in a study of CD8 T cells in ankylosing spondylitis. Using its own MiXCR run on the 5' RACE reads, TCRdb lists one record per CDR3 protein. The sample lists some 270,000 distinct CDR3 sequences; 30% to 35% were seen once. Sample: blood, either unsorted or a sorted T cell fraction (not recorded which). Receptor source: a male donor with ankylosing spondylitis or in good health (not recorded which).

This clonotype has only a few counts. The chain uses TRBV7-3 and TRBJ2-3; a possible D gene is TRBD1 (5 bases). The germline CDR1 and CDR2 sequences are SGHTA and FQGTGA. Trimming stripped 1 base from V and 6 bases from J, with 14 bases between. CDR3 length equals 15 residues. The DNA for the CDR3 is TGTGCCAGCAGCTTAATGGGGCAGGTTCGGGATACGCAGTATTTT. Its translation: CASSLMGQVRDTQYF.

The rearrangement links TRBV29-1 to TRBJ1-2; 9 nucleotides match TRBD1. The V and J ends lost 6 bases and 4 bases, in that order; junction bases with no gene match: 9. There are 14 residues in the CDR3. Germline-derived CDR1 and CDR2 are SQVTM and ANQGSEA. Written as DNA, the CDR3 is TGCAGCGTCGCGGGACAGGGATCAGGCTATGGCTACACCTTC. Translating it yields CSVAGQGSGYGYTF.

The gene calls are TRBV9 and TRBJ2-3, with D perhaps TRBD2 (6 bases). This CDR3 has 16 amino acids. V lost 0 bases to trimming and J lost 6 bases, with 17 bases between them. Germline CDR1 SGDLS, CDR2 YYNGEE. CDR3 nucleotide sequence: TGTGCCAGCAGCGTAGCTAGGGGCAGCAGCGGGGATACGCAGTATTTT. Translating gives CASSVARGSSGDTQYF.

The chain combines TRBV9 with TRBJ2-3, with 8 bases lining up with TRBD1. The CDR3 has 14 residues. With 0 bases clipped from V and 5 bases from J, the junction kept 2 bases outside the gene matches. Germline V CDR1 and CDR2: SGDLS, YYNGEE. The CDR3 nucleotides are TGTGCCAGCAGCGTAGGGACAGGGTTAGATACGCAGTATTTT. This gives the protein CASSVGTGLDTQYF.

The V and J genes are TRBV5-6 and TRBJ2-1, with TRBD2 as a possible D gene (5 bases). There are 17 residues in the CDR3. Germline V gives CDR1 SGHDT, CDR2 YYEEEE. Trimming left V 2 bases short and J 0 bases short, with 15 bases between. CDR3 residues: CASSFVRTGSSYNEQFF. DNA of the CDR3: TGTGCCAGCAGCTTTGTTCGGACGGGAAGCTCCTACAATGAGCAGTTCTTC.

This clonotype was counted between two and nine times. The chain employs TRBV7-8 and TRBJ2-1, with D possibly TRBD1 on 5 matching bases. The CDR3 has 16 residues. Germline lookup yields CDR1 SGHVS and CDR2 FQNEAQ. V shed 2 bases and J shed 0 bases, with 11 bases lying between them. The DNA of the CDR3 is TGTGCCAGCAGCTTATGGGGTGACAGCTCCTACAATGAGCAGTTCTTC. As protein: CASSLWGDSSYNEQFF.

This clonotype was counted between two and nine times. The chain joins TRBV7-6 to TRBJ2-3, with 12 bases that match TRBD2. Trimming at V came to 5 bases and at J to 6 bases, leaving 12 bases not matched to a gene. The germline CDR1 and CDR2 sequences are SGHVS and FNYEAQ. The CDR3 spans 17 residues. CDR3 coding DNA: TGTGCCAGCAGCACTAGGACTAGCGGGGCCCCGGGCGATACGCAGTATTTT. Amino acids: CASSTRTSGAPGDTQYF. The full variable domain, in which reference TRBV7-6 and TRBJ2-3 provide the parts outside the CDR3, is GAGVSQSPRYKVTKRGQDVALRCDPISGHVSLYWYRQALGQGPEFLTYFNYEAQQDKSGLPNDRFSAERPEGSISTLTIQRTEQRDSAMYRCASSTRTSGAPGDTQYFGPGTRLTVL.

This clonotype was picked up a small number of times. V gene TRBV15 combines with J gene TRBJ1-2, with a weak D call TRBD1 (6 bases). This CDR3 has 13 amino acids. Germline V gene data show CDR1 as LNHNV and CDR2 as YYDKDF (reference sequence). The V end lost 3 bases, the J end lost 4 bases, and 9 bases lay between the germline ends. Here the CDR3 reads CATSSGQLYGYTF. The CDR3 DNA is TGTGCCACCAGCAGCGGACAGCTCTATGGCTACACCTTC.

This clonotype was observed a handful of times. V usage is TRBV7-2 and J usage is TRBJ2-7; D is unresolved. Between the trimmed V and J ends, which lost 4 bases and 3 bases, there was a span of 13 bases. Germline V CDR1 and CDR2: SGHTA, FQGNSA. The CDR3 has 14 amino acids. The chain's CDR3 is CASSWDGPGYEQYF. CDR3 in DNA: TGTGCCAGCAGCTGGGATGGACCCGGCTACGAGCAGTACTTC.

The chain is built from TRBV12-3 or TRBV12-4 and TRBJ2-7, with a weak D call TRBD1 (6 bases). The V and J ends lost 5 bases and 0 bases respectively, with 11 bases between them. This CDR3 has 14 amino acids. The CDR3 reads CASSPWDNSYEQYF. CDR3 nucleotide sequence: TGTGCCAGCAGTCCCTGGGACAACTCCTACGAGCAGTACTTC.

The chain has TRBV20-1 and TRBJ2-3, with 7 bases identical to TRBD1. V shed 4 bases and J 2 bases; nucleotides not matched to a gene: 9. Germline values: CDR1 DFQATT, CDR2 SNEGSKA (reference sequence). This CDR3 contains 15 residues. CDR3 region: CSATSADRATDTQYF. CDR3 DNA: TGCAGTGCTACTTCGGCCGACAGGGCCACAGATACGCAGTATTTT.

This clonotype was detected only a few times. The chain has TRBV12-3 or TRBV12-4 and TRBJ2-1; 9 nucleotides agree with TRBD1. This CDR3 comprises 16 residues. Trimming removed 6 bases from V and 6 bases from J; junction bases left unmatched: 12. The CDR3 spells CASRSDRGGSVNEQFF. In DNA form, the CDR3 reads TGTGCCAGCAGATCGGACAGGGGTGGGAGTGTCAATGAGCAGTTCTTC.

The chain carries TRBV20-1 and TRBJ2-3; D is possibly TRBD2 (5 bases). Germline lookup yields CDR1 DFQATT and CDR2 SNEGSKA (reference sequence). The V end lost 6 bases, the J end lost 2 bases, and 12 bases lay between the germline ends. This CDR3 comprises 13 residues. In DNA, the CDR3 is TGCAGTGCCCCGGACTTCTACACAGATACGCAGTATTTT. Translating gives CSAPDFYTDTQYF.

In its sample, this clonotype was seen a few times. This chain connects TRBV10-3 to TRBJ2-7; TRBD2 aligns across 8 bases. Germline V gene sequence: CDR1 ENHRY, CDR2 SYGVKD. J was trimmed by 0 bases and V by 8 bases; bases with no gene match: 3. The CDR3 is 13 residues long. The CDR3 protein is CAIQAGDSYEQYF. The CDR3 coding sequence is TGTGCCATCCAAGCGGGGGACTCCTACGAGCAGTACTTC.

The genes are TRBV11-2 and TRBJ2-7; a weak D match, TRBD1 (5 bases). The length of the CDR3 is 14 residues. Germline CDR1 is SGHAT and CDR2 is FQNNGV. Trimming took off 1 base at V and 5 bases at J, with 12 bases between the two ends. The CDR3 sequence is CASSLGRQGDEQYF. For the CDR3, the DNA is TGTGCCAGCAGCTTAGGGCGGCAGGGTGACGAGCAGTACTTC.

This chain joins TRBV4-2 and TRBJ2-2; D may be TRBD1 or TRBD2 (7 bases each). The CDR3 is made up of 14 amino acids. The germline V gene has CDR1 LGHNA and CDR2 YNFKEQ. V lost 4 bases and J lost 6, with 12 bases in between. The CDR3 is CASSPRGGAGELFF. In DNA, the CDR3 is TGTGCCAGCAGCCCCAGGGGGGGGGCCGGGGAGCTGTTTTTT.

This clonotype was seen repeatedly, ten times or more. This sequence joins TRBV5-1 and TRBJ2-1; 10 nucleotides match TRBD2. The germline V gene has CDR1 SGHRS and CDR2 YFSETQ. The CDR3 runs 15 residues. Losses at the gene ends were 5 bases for V and 3 bases for J; bases not matched to a gene: 5. The CDR3 protein is CASRSGTSVYNEQFF. CDR3 nucleotides: TGCGCCAGCAGGAGTGGGACTAGCGTCTACAATGAGCAGTTCTTC.

The V call is TRBV12-3 or TRBV12-4, the J call TRBJ1-3; a weak D match, TRBD1 (5 bases). The CDR3 consists of 14 residues. The V and J ends lost 3 bases and 3 bases respectively, with 9 bases between them. The CDR3 region has the DNA TGTGCCAGCAGTTTTACCAGGGTTGGAAACACCATATATTTT. This gives the protein CASSFTRVGNTIYF.

The V gene is TRBV7-9, the J gene TRBJ1-4; D unresolved. The germline V gene has CDR1 SEHNR and CDR2 FQNEAQ (reference sequence). There are 17 residues in the CDR3. The V gene lost 4 bases and the J gene lost 0 bases, with 15 bases spanning the gap. CDR3 DNA: TGTGCCAGCAGCTCTCCACGACCGGGGACAACTAATGAAAAACTGTTTTTT. Its protein product is CASSSPRPGTTNEKLFF.

This clonotype was seen more than once but under ten times. The chain recombines TRBV25-1 with TRBJ2-5, with D possibly matching TRBD1 (6 bases). The CDR3 has 13 residues. Germline V gene data show CDR1 as MGHDK and CDR2 as SYGVNS. V was shortened by 8 bases and J by 2 bases, with 12 bases between the two germline ends. The CDR3 sequence is CASLGQLQETQYF. Written as DNA, the CDR3 is TGTGCCAGCCTAGGACAGTTACAAGAGACCCAGTACTTC.

This clonotype was seen more than once but under ten times. The rearrangement uses TRBV7-6 and TRBJ2-2; D unresolved. Looked up from germline, CDR1 is SGHVS and CDR2 is FNYEAQ. The CDR3 sequence is 11 residues long. V gave up 6 bases and J gave up 6 bases, with 5 bases separating them. This chain's CDR3 is CASSPPGELFF. The CDR3 bases are TGTGCCAGCAGTCCCCCCGGGGAGCTGTTTTTT.

The CDR3 coding sequence is TGCAGTGCTAGTGCCAGCTCCAATTCACCCCTCCACTTT. It translates to CSASASSNSPLHF. The V and J genes are TRBV20-1 and TRBJ1-6; no definite D call. This CDR3 has 13 amino acids. Germline V gives CDR1 DFQATT, CDR2 SNEGSKA (reference sequence). The V and J ends lost 3 bases and 7 bases respectively, with 10 bases between them.

This clonotype occurred a few times. CDR3: CSATVLSGGWRNEQFF. In DNA, the CDR3 is TGCAGTGCCACTGTCCTTAGCGGGGGTTGGCGCAATGAGCAGTTCTTC. This chain uses TRBV20-1 with TRBJ2-1; 9 nucleotides match TRBD2. This CDR3 is 16 amino acids long. Losses at the gene ends were 6 bases for V and 6 bases for J; bases not matched to a gene: 15. Germline V gives CDR1 DFQATT, CDR2 SNEGSKA (reference sequence).

This clonotype was recorded at least ten times. The chain uses TRBV20-1 and TRBJ2-3; possibly TRBD1 or TRBD2 for D (5 bases each). V was shortened by 8 bases and J by 1 base, with 10 bases between the two germline ends. This CDR3 has 12 amino acids. From germline, CDR1 is DFQATT and CDR2 SNEGSKA (reference sequence). The CDR3 DNA reads as TGCAGTCAGCAGGGAGGCACAGATACGCAGTATTTT. Protein: CSQQGGTDTQYF.

The chain employs TRBV7-9 and TRBJ1-3, with a possible D match to TRBD1 (5 bases). The germline V gene encodes CDR1 SEHNR and CDR2 FQNEAQ (reference sequence). The V end was cut by 5 bases, the J end by 4 bases, with 15 bases between. The length of the CDR3 is 15 residues. Written as DNA, the CDR3 is TGTGCCAGCAGCCCTTCCGGGGCTTACGGAAACACCATATATTTT. It yields the protein CASSPSGAYGNTIYF.

The V gene is TRBV11-2, the J gene TRBJ2-2, with TRBD1 identical over 8 bases. This CDR3 is 16 amino acids long. V was clipped by 5 bases and J by 3 bases; unmatched bases: 8. CDR1 is SGHAT, CDR2 FQNNGV, per germline. The CDR3 sequence is CASSHQGAKDTGELFF. CDR3 nucleotides: TGTGCCAGCAGCCATCAGGGGGCAAAGGACACCGGGGAGCTGTTTTTT.

The chain couples TRBV7-2 to TRBJ2-1, with TRBD1 matching over 9 bases. V was clipped by 5 bases and J by 8 bases; unmatched bases: 7. Germline V gene sequence: CDR1 SGHTA, CDR2 FQGNSA. The CDR3 contains 14 residues. CDR3 nucleotide sequence: TGTGCCAGCAGCAGAGGACAGGGGATCGATGAGCAGTTCTTC. Its translation: CASSRGQGIDEQFF.

This clonotype showed up many times. The chain has TRBV29-1 and TRBJ2-1; D remains unclear. CDR3 size: 12 residues. Trimming took 6 bases from V and 5 from J, leaving 11 bases between them. Germline CDR1 reads SQVTM; CDR2 reads ANQGSEA. CDR3 nucleotides: TGCAGCGTCCGACGGTCAGACAATGAGCAGTTCTTC. This codes for CSVRRSDNEQFF.

This clonotype was counted a few times. This chain uses TRBV5-1 with TRBJ2-3; tentative D call: TRBD2 (6 bases). Looked up from germline, CDR1 is SGHRS and CDR2 is YFSETQ. Trimming left V 6 bases short and J 0 bases short, with 11 bases between. The CDR3 consists of 14 residues. CDR3 nucleotides: TGCGCCAGCACGGGAGCAGGAAGCACAGATACGCAGTATTTT. Translation gives CASTGAGSTDTQYF. The full variable domain, completed using reference TRBV5-1 and TRBJ2-3, is KAGVTQTPRYLIKTRGQQVTLSCSPISGHRSVSWYQQTPGQGLQFLFEYFSETQRNKGNFPGRFSGRQFSNSRSEMNVSTLELGDSALYLCASTGAGSTDTQYFGPGTRLTVL.

The chain uses TRBV20-1 and TRBJ1-5; 8 nucleotides align to TRBD1. The V and J ends lost 5 bases and 3 bases, in that order; junction bases with no gene match: 3. The germline V gene encodes CDR1 DFQATT and CDR2 SNEGSKA (reference sequence). The CDR3 spans 13 residues. This chain's CDR3 is CSAPDRVNQPQHF. CDR3 in DNA: TGCAGTGCTCCGGACAGGGTCAATCAGCCCCAGCATTTT.

This clonotype showed up just a few times. The rearrangement links TRBV10-3 to TRBJ1-6; D may be TRBD1 (5 bases). Between the trimmed V and J ends, which lost 6 bases and 7 bases, there was a span of 10 bases. Per germline, CDR1 ENHRY and CDR2 SYGVKD. The CDR3 consists of 13 residues. The CDR3 bases are TGTGCCATCAGCGGGACCGAGAATTCACCCCTCCACTTT. Encoded protein: CAISGTENSPLHF.

V is TRBV20-1 and J is TRBJ1-1; D not certain. The V end lost 3 bases, the J end lost 4 bases, and 15 bases lay between the germline ends. This CDR3 region has 14 residues. Germline V gene sequence: CDR1 DFQATT, CDR2 SNEGSKA (reference sequence). The CDR3 DNA is TGCAGTGCTAGGTTGTCATTCGGGGTCACTGAAGCTTTCTTT. Its translation: CSARLSFGVTEAFF.